This is a list of T cell receptor beta chains from one sample in a study of blood T cell repertoires in COVID-19. Clones were sequenced by immunoSEQ multiplex PCR, and TCRdb holds only the in-frame ones, with some missing. The sample includes about 130,000 clones, approximately 80% of them seen just once. What was sequenced was peripheral blood. The receptors were gathered from a man aged 80 or over with acute or convalescent COVID-19. Both conserved end residues are part of each CDR3. A D gene is named only where the DNA matches it firmly. A row's size may be missing; if present it is once, few, many or a size class.

d_call,clone_size,cdr3_length,j_call,v_call,cdr3_aa,cdr3_nt
TRBD1,.,15,TRBJ2-1,TRBV7-9,CASSLARGLGNEQFF,TGTGCCAGCAGCTTAGCCAGGGGGCTGGGCAATGAGCAGTTCTTC
TRBD1,many,16,TRBJ1-5,TRBV15,CATSRDGTAVGQPQHF,TGTGCCACCAGCAGAGATGGGACAGCGGTAGGTCAGCCCCAGCATTTT
TRBD1,.,14,TRBJ2-7,TRBV5-1,CASSFRDRNDEQYF,TGCGCCAGCAGCTTCAGGGACAGAAACGACGAGCAGTACTTC
.,.,15,TRBJ1-2,TRBV28,CASSRPPGNGYGYTF,TGTGCCAGCAGCCGGCCCCCAGGGAATGGCTATGGCTACACCTTC
.,.,13,TRBJ1-1,TRBV30,CAWSKQGNTEAFF,TGTGCCTGGAGCAAACAGGGGAACACTGAAGCTTTCTTT
.,.,13,TRBJ1-5,TRBV4-1,CASSRTVNQPQHF,TGCGCCAGCAGCCGGACAGTCAATCAGCCCCAGCATTTT
TRBD1,.,14,TRBJ2-2,TRBV25-1,CASRQTGLTGELFF,TGTGCCAGCAGACAGACAGGGCTCACCGGGGAGCTGTTTTTT
TRBD1,.,13,TRBJ1-1,TRBV11-2,CASSLQLGQEAFF,TGTGCCAGCAGCTTGCAGCTGGGACAGGAAGCTTTCTTT
TRBD1,.,18,TRBJ2-1,TRBV19,CASSPSPGQGFSYNEQFF,TGTGCCAGTAGTCCCTCACCGGGACAGGGGTTTTCCTACAATGAGCAGTTCTTC
TRBD1,.,17,TRBJ1-4,TRBV5-5,CASSFYQRTGPNEKLFF,TGTGCCAGCAGCTTTTACCAGCGGACAGGGCCTAATGAAAAACTGTTTTTT
TRBD1,once,16,TRBJ1-1,TRBV5-1,CASSQSPTGMNTEAFF,TGCGCCAGCAGCCAGTCGCCGACAGGGATGAACACTGAAGCTTTCTTT
.,.,17,TRBJ1-5,TRBV19,CASSPGRQSYSNQPQHF,TGTGCCAGTAGTCCGGGGAGGCAAAGTTACAGCAATCAGCCCCAGCATTTT
TRBD2,.,23,TRBJ2-4,TRBV14,CASSSGRGLAGGRGSEAKNIQYF,TGTGCCAGCAGCTCGGGGCGGGGACTAGCGGGGGGAAGAGGATCGGAGGCCAAAAACATTCAGTACTTC
TRBD1,.,17,TRBJ2-2,TRBV4-3,CASSQSLDRANTGELFF,TGCGCCAGCAGCCAGTCTCTCGACAGGGCAAACACCGGGGAGCTGTTTTTT
.,few,14,TRBJ2-5,TRBV28,CASRTPGRAETQYF,TGTGCCAGCAGGACCCCGGGCAGGGCCGAGACCCAGTACTTC
TRBD1,.,15,TRBJ1-6,TRBV19,CASSARQGGNSPLHF,TGTGCCAGTAGTGCCCGACAGGGCGGCAATTCACCCCTCCACTTT
.,.,13,TRBJ1-1,TRBV5-3,CARSPYRNTEAFF,TGTGCCAGAAGCCCGTACAGGAACACTGAAGCTTTCTTT
TRBD1,.,13,TRBJ1-4,TRBV19,CASSTGGRKKLFF,TGTGCCAGTAGTACAGGGGGTCGGAAAAAACTGTTTTTT
.,.,12,TRBJ2-3,TRBV28,CASSLQGGTQYF,TGTGCCAGCAGTCTTCAAGGGGGTACGCAGTATTTT
.,.,17,TRBJ1-1,TRBV9,CASSVGLSGLMATEAFF,TGTGCCAGCAGCGTGGGTCTCTCAGGCCTAATGGCCACTGAAGCTTTCTTT
TRBD1,once,15,TRBJ2-2,TRBV7-9,CASSFRTGNTGELFF,TGTGCCAGCAGCTTCCGGACAGGGAACACCGGGGAGCTGTTTTTT
TRBD1,few,16,TRBJ2-5,TRBV7-2,CASSLVAGGVFETQYF,TGTGCCAGCAGCTTAGTGGCAGGGGGAGTTTTCGAGACCCAGTACTTC
.,.,15,TRBJ2-7,TRBV4-1,CASSQASGQTYEQYF,TGCGCCAGCAGCCAGGCCTCAGGACAAACCTACGAGCAGTACTTC
.,.,15,TRBJ1-4,TRBV4-1,CASSQMGATNEKLFF,TGCGCCAGCAGCCAAATGGGCGCAACTAATGAAAAACTGTTTTTT
TRBD1,few,15,TRBJ1-1,TRBV10-3,CATTTAGTANTEAFF,TGTGCCACCACTACCGCCGGGACAGCGAACACTGAAGCTTTCTTT
TRBD1,.,15,TRBJ1-2,TRBV6-2/TRBV6-3,CASSLRQGSNYGYTF,TGTGCCAGCAGTCTTCGACAGGGATCTAACTATGGCTACACCTTC
.,.,16,TRBJ1-2,TRBV9,CASSVSTGKLNYGYTF,TGTGCCAGCAGCGTATCTACAGGGAAGTTAAACTATGGCTACACCTTC
.,.,14,TRBJ1-1,TRBV14,CASSQVPGVTEAFF,TGTGCCAGCAGCCAAGTCCCCGGGGTCACTGAAGCTTTCTTT
TRBD2,.,16,TRBJ2-3,TRBV15,CATSLGTSGLTDTQYF,TGTGCCACCAGCCTGGGGACTAGCGGTCTCACAGATACGCAGTATTTT
.,.,14,TRBJ1-1,TRBV3-1/TRBV3-2,CASSQVQGGTEAFF,TGTGCCAGCAGCCAGGTACAGGGTGGGACTGAAGCTTTCTTT
.,.,14,TRBJ1-2,TRBV2,CASSVEQANYGYTF,TGTGCCAGCAGTGTCGAACAGGCTAACTATGGCTACACCTTC
.,.,13,TRBJ1-6,TRBV7-9,CASSLGMGSPLHF,TGTGCCAGCAGCTTAGGGATGGGCTCACCCCTCCACTTT
.,few,16,TRBJ2-2,TRBV9,CASSVEPPPYTGELFF,TGTGCCAGCAGCGTAGAGCCCCCACCGTACACCGGGGAGCTGTTTTTT
.,few,16,TRBJ1-5,TRBV4-2,CASSQPGLLGNQPQHF,TGTGCCAGCAGCCAACCGGGACTTCTGGGCAATCAGCCCCAGCATTTT
TRBD1,.,16,TRBJ1-2,TRBV28,CASSFPPGGLGYGYTF,TGTGCCAGCAGTTTCCCCCCAGGGGGCTTGGGGTATGGCTACACCTTC
.,few,14,TRBJ2-2,TRBV7-3,CASSLNNAGGELFF,TGTGCCAGCAGCTTAAATAACGCGGGCGGGGAGCTGTTTTTT
TRBD1,once,15,TRBJ2-1,TRBV19,CASIPGGQGYNEQFF,TGTGCCAGTATCCCAGGGGGACAGGGCTACAATGAGCAGTTCTTC
TRBD1,.,14,TRBJ2-5,TRBV7-2,CASSDTGGLETQYF,TGTGCCAGCAGCGACACAGGGGGCCTGGAGACCCAGTACTTC
.,.,14,TRBJ1-1,TRBV21-1,CASSKRDRATEAFF,TGTGCCAGCAGCAAAAGGGACAGGGCCACTGAAGCTTTCTTT
.,.,16,TRBJ1-5,TRBV10-3,CAISDEAGNSNQPQHF,TGTGCCATCAGTGATGAGGCCGGTAATAGCAATCAGCCCCAGCATTTT
.,.,13,TRBJ2-7,TRBV5-1,CASSPGSSYEQYF,TGCGCCAGCAGCCCAGGAAGCTCCTACGAGCAGTACTTC
TRBD1,.,13,TRBJ2-7,TRBV11-3,CASSPTTGNEQYF,TGTGCCAGCAGCCCCACGACAGGGAACGAGCAGTACTTC
.,.,15,TRBJ1-4,TRBV19,CASSASGSPPEKLFF,TGTGCCAGTAGTGCCAGCGGCAGCCCTCCTGAAAAACTGTTTTTT
.,.,16,TRBJ2-5,TRBV6-6,CASLALSGGQKETQYF,TGTGCCTCCCTAGCCTTAAGCGGGGGACAGAAAGAGACCCAGTACTTC
.,.,15,TRBJ2-7,TRBV27,CASRLSGIQSHEQYF,TGTGCCAGCAGGCTCTCCGGGATTCAGAGCCACGAGCAGTACTTC
.,many,13,TRBJ1-2,TRBV7-6,CASSLANYYGYTF,TGTGCCAGCAGCTTAGCCAATTACTATGGCTACACCTTC
.,.,12,TRBJ1-6,TRBV6-2/TRBV6-3,CASSYFSSPLHF,TGTGCCAGCAGTTACTTCTCTTCACCCCTCCACTTT
.,.,16,TRBJ2-7,TRBV19,CASSWGLKTGSHEQYF,TGTGCCAGTAGTTGGGGCTTAAAAACAGGGTCCCACGAGCAGTACTTC
TRBD1,.,12,TRBJ1-1,TRBV18,CASSQQGAEAFF,TGTGCCAGCTCACAACAGGGGGCTGAAGCTTTCTTT
TRBD1,few,13,TRBJ1-5,TRBV12-3/TRBV12-4,CASSPDRVSPQHF,TGTGCCAGCAGTCCGGACAGGGTTAGCCCCCAGCATTTT
.,.,13,TRBJ1-2,TRBV10-3,CAISEGRVIGYTF,TGTGCCATCAGTGAGGGCAGGGTCATCGGCTACACCTTC
TRBD1,.,14,TRBJ2-4,TRBV19,CASRDSLAKNIQYF,TGTGCCAGTCGGGACAGCCTAGCCAAAAACATTCAGTACTTC
.,few,15,TRBJ2-5,TRBV5-1,CASSLASIPGETQYF,TGCGCCAGCAGCTTGGCCTCAATACCGGGGGAGACCCAGTACTTC
TRBD1,.,14,TRBJ2-3,TRBV9,CASSARGYADTQYF,TGTGCCAGCAGCGCCAGGGGGTACGCAGATACGCAGTATTTT
.,few,12,TRBJ2-7,TRBV6-5,CASRSGSYEQYF,TGTGCCAGCAGGAGCGGTTCCTACGAGCAGTACTTC